The clone carrying this TCR beta chain was found once. Its antigen is currently unknown. The data stem from a study of T cell responses to AZD1222 COVID-19 vaccine. The junction had 10 bases not matched to a gene; V was cut back by 3 bases and J by 2 bases. Germline V gene data show CDR1 as SNHLY and CDR2 as FYNNEI. The CDR3 contains 18 residues. Regarding the study as a whole: White British people made up most donors, females outnumbered males, and clonal diversity was possibly underestimated. Baseline seropositivity characterized only a handful of AZD1222 recipients.

Data came from immunoSEQ multiplex PCR; TCRdb stores just in-frame clones and leaves some out. This sample has approximately 200,000 clones, with approximately 93% found just once. The genes are TRBV2 and TRBJ2-6; TRBD2 matches 7 bases. The input for sequencing was peripheral blood, taken 28 days after the second AZD1222 dose. This clonotype was sampled from an adult who received the AZD1222 COVID-19 vaccine. The CDR3 is CASSENSGGRPGANVLTF. CDR3 bases: TGTGCCAGCAGTGAGAACTCGGGCGGGAGACCTGGGGCCAACGTCCTGACTTTC. Filled out from reference TRBV2 and TRBJ2-6, the complete variable domain reads EPEVTQTPSHQVTQMGQEVILRCVPISNHLYFYWYRQILGQKVEFLVSFYNNEISEKSEIFDDQFSVERPDGSNFTLKIRSTKLEDSAMYFCASSENSGGRPGANVLTFGAGSRLTVL.